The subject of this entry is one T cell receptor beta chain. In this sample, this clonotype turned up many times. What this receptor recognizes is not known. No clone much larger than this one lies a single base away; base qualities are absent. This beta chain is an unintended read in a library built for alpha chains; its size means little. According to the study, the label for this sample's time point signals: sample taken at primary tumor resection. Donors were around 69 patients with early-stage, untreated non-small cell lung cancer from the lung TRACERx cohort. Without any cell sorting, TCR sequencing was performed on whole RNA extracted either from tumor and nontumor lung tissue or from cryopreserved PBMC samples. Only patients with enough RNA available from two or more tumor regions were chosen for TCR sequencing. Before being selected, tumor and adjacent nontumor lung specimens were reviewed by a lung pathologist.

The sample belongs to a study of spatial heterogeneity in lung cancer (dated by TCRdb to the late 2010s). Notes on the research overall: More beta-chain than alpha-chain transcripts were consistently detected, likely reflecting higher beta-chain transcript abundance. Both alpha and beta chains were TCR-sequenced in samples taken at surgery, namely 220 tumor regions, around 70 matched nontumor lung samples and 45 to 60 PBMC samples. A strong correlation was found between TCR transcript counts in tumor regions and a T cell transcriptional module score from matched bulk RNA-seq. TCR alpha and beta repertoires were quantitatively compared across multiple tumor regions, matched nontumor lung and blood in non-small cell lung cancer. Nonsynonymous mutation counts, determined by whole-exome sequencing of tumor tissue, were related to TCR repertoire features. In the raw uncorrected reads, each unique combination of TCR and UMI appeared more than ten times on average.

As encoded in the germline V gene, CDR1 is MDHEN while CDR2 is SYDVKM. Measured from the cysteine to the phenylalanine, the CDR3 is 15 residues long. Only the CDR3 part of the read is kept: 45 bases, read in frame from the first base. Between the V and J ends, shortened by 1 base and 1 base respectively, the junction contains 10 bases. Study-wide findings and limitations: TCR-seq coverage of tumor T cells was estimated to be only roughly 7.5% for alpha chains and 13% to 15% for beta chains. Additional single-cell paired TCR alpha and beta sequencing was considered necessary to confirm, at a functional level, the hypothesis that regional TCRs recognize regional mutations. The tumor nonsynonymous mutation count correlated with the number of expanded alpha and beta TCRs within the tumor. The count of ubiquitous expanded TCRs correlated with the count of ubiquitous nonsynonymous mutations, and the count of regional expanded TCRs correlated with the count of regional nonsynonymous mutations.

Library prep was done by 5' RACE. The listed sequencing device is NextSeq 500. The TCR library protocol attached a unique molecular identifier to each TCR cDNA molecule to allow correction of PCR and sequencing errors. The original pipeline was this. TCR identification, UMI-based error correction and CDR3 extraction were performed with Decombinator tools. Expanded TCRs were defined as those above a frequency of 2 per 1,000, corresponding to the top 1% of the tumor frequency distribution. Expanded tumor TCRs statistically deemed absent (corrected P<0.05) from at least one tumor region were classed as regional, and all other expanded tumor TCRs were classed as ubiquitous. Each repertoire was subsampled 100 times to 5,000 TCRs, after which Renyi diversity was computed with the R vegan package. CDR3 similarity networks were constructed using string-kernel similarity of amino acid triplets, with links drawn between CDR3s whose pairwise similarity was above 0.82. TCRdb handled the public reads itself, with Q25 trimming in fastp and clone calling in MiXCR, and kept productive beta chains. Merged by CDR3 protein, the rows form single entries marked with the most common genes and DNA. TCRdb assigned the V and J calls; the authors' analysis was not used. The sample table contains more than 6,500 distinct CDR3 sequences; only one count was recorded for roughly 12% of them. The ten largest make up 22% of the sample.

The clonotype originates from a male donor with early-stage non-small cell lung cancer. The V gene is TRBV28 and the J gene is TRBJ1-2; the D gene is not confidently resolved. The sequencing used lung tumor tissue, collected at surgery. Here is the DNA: TGTGCCAGCAGTTTATCGGCACAGCTTAACTATGGCTACACCTTC. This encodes CASSLSAQLNYGYTF.